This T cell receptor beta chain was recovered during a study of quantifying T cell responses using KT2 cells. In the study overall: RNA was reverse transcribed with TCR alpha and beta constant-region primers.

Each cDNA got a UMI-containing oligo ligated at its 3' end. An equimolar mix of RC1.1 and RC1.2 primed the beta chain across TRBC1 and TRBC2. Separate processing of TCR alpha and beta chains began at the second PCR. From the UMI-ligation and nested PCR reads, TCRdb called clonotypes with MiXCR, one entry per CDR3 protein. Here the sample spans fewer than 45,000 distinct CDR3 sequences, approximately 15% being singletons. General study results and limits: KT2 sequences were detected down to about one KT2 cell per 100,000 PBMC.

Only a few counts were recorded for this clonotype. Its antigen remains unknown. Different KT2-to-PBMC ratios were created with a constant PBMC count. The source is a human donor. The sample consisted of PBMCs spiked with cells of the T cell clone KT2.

The CDR3 DNA sequence: TGTGCCAGCAGCCAAAGCTATCTCAGGGTCAATGAGCAGTTCTTC. It yields the protein CASSQSYLRVNEQFF. The V call is TRBV3-1, the J call TRBJ2-1; TRBD1 is a possible D gene (5 bases). CDR3 length: 15 residues. Germline CDR1 reads LGHDT; CDR2 reads YNNKEL (reference sequence). Trimming removed 2 bases at V and 6 bases at J, with 14 bases between.